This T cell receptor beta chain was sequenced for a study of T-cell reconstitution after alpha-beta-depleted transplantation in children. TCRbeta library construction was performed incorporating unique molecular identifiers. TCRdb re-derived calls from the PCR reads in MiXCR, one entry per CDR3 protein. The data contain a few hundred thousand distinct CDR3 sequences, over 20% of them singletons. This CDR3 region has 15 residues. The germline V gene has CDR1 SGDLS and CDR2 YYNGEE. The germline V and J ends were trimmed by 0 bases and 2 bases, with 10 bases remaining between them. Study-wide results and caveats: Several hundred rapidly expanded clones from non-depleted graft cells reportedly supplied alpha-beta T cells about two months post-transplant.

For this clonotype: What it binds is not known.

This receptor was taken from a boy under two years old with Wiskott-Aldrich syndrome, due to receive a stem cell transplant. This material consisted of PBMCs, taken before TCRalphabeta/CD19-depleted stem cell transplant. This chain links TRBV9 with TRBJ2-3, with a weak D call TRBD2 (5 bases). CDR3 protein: CASSVGAAYTDTQYF. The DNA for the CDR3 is TGTGCCAGCAGCGTAGGAGCGGCGTACACAGATACGCAGTATTTT.